This T cell receptor (beta chain) appears in the sequencing data of a study of blood T cell repertoires in COVID-19. Study context: Donors in the United States, Italy and Spain gave samples during acute or convalescent COVID-19.

As originally analysed: How many nucleated cells were present was estimated from reference gene primer amplification. Generated by immunoSEQ multiplex PCR, the TCRdb table keeps only in-frame clones and is missing some. That table is the source of V, J and clone size, and D and trimming were worked out from the DNA. The table lists some 200,000 clones, around 80% of them singletons. The germline V and J ends were trimmed by 0 bases and 7 bases, with 20 bases remaining between them. The V gene's germline CDR1 is SGHRS and CDR2 YFSETQ. This CDR3 region has 17 residues. Sample: peripheral blood. The V gene is TRBV5-1, the J gene TRBJ2-1; tentative D call: TRBD2 (6 bases). The receptor was derived from a woman between 65 and 79 years old with acute or convalescent COVID-19. Here the CDR3 reads CASSLGLARAAGNEQFF. The CDR3 DNA follows: TGCGCCAGCAGCTTGGGTCTAGCGAGGGCCGCCGGGAATGAGCAGTTCTTC.